These 7 T cell receptor beta chains came from one sample sequenced in a study of cytomegalovirus exposure and HLA in healthy donors. The PCR employed 60 Vbeta primers together with 13 Jbeta primers. Profiling relied on immunoSEQ multiplex PCR, and the TCRdb table lists in-frame clones only, not all of them. This sample has 150,000 or so clones, with approximately 82% found just once. Source material: PBMCs. The source is a man aged 18 to 29 in good health and CMV-seropositive.

The CDR3 reads CASSKGEGILEQYF. The CDR3 region has the DNA TGTGCCAGCAGCAAAGGGGAGGGGATTCTCGAGCAGTACTTC. J is TRBJ2-7 and V is TRBV21-1; the table gives TRBD2 as D, unverified against the DNA. TRBV21-1 constitutes a pseudogene. The length of the CDR3 is 14 residues.

The chain joins TRBV6-5 to TRBJ2-5, with 7 bases matching TRBD1. The CDR3 contains 13 residues. V dropped 6 bases and J dropped 4; count of bases not matched to a gene: 5. Germline CDR1 is MNHEY and CDR2 is SVGAGI. CDR3 bases: TGTGCCAGCAGCCAGACAGGGACAGAGACCCAGTACTTC. Translating it yields CASSQTGTETQYF.

The chain couples TRBV29-1 to TRBJ2-3; TRBD2 matches at 12 bases. CDR3 length: 16 amino acids. Losses at the gene ends were 5 bases for V and 0 bases for J; bases not matched to a gene: 6. Germline loops: CDR1 SQVTM, CDR2 ANQGSEA. CDR3 nucleotides: TGCAGCGTTCACCCTAGCGGGAGGGCTAGCACAGATACGCAGTATTTT. It translates to CSVHPSGRASTDTQYF.

The sample holds a few counts of this clone. The chain employs TRBV5-5 and TRBJ1-3; D remains unclear. The CDR3 covers 15 residues. Per the germline V gene, CDR1 is SGHKS and CDR2 is YYEKEE (reference sequence). The V end lost 0 bases, the J end lost 3 bases, and 10 bases lay between the germline ends. DNA of the CDR3: TGTGCCAGCAGCTTGGCTACAGCCCTTGGAAACACCATATATTTT. Encoded protein: CASSLATALGNTIYF.

The gene calls are TRBV28 and TRBJ1-2, with 11 bases fitting TRBD1. Germline-derived CDR1 and CDR2 are MDHEN and SYDVKM. With 8 bases clipped from V and 3 bases from J, the junction kept 5 bases outside the gene matches. This CDR3 region has 14 residues. The CDR3 DNA reads TGTGCCAGCGGACAGGGGGCGATGGACTATGGCTACACCTTC. Translation gives CASGQGAMDYGYTF.

The gene calls are TRBV5-1 and TRBJ2-7; a possible D gene is TRBD1 (6 bases). In germline, CDR1 is SGHRS, CDR2 YFSETQ. Trimming cost V 4 bases and J 3 bases, with 17 bases left between them. This CDR3 region has 15 residues. CDR3 in amino acids: CASSHHQRGFYEQYF. CDR3 DNA sequence: TGCGCCAGCAGCCATCATCAAAGGGGGTTCTACGAGCAGTACTTC.

This chain joins TRBV30 and TRBJ1-4; D is perhaps TRBD1 (6 bases). Germline CDR1 is GTSNPN and CDR2 is SVGIG (reference sequence). V was trimmed by 0 bases and J by 8 bases, leaving 13 bases between them. The CDR3 has 14 amino acids. In DNA, the CDR3 is TGTGCCTGGAGTGTAGGCAGGGGATGGGAAAAACTGTTTTTT. It specifies CAWSVGRGWEKLFF.